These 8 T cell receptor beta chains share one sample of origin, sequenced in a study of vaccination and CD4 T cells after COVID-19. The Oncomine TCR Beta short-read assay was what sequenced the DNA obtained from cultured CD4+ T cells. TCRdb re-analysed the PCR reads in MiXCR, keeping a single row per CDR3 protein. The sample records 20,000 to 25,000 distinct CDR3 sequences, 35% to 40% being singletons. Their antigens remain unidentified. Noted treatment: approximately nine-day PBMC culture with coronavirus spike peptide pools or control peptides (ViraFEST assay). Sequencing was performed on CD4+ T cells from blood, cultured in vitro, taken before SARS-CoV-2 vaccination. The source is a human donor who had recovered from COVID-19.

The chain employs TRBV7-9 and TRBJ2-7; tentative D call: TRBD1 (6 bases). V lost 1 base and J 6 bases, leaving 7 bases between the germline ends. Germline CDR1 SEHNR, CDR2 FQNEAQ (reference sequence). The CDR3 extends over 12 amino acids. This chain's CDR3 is CASSLEGGEQYF. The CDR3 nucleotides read TGTGCCAGCAGCTTAGAAGGGGGCGAGCAGTACTTC.

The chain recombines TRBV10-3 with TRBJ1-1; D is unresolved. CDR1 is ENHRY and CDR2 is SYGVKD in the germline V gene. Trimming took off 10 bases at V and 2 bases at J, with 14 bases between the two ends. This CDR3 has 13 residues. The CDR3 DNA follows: TGTGCCACCGCAAGGGATCCCAACACTGAAGCTTTCTTT. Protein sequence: CATARDPNTEAFF.

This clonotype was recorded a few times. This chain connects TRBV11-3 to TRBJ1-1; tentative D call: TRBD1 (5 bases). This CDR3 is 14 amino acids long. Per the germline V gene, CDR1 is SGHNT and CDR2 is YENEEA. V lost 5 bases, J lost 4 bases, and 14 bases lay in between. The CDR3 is CASSARDSGTEAFF. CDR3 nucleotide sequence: TGTGCCAGCAGCGCCCGGGACTCGGGCACTGAAGCTTTCTTT. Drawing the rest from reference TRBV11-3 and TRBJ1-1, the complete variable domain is EAGVVQSPRYKIIEKKQPVAFWCNPISGHNTLYWYLQNLGQGPELLIRYENEEAVDDSQLPKDRFSAERLKGVDSTLKIQPAELGDSAVYLCASSARDSGTEAFFGQGTRLTVV.

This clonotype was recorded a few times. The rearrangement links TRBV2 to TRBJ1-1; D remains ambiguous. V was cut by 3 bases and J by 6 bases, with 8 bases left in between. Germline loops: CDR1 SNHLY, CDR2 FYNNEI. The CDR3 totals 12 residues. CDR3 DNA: TGTGCCAGCAGTGAGGTGGAGGCTGAAGCTTTCTTT. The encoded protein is CASSEVEAEAFF.

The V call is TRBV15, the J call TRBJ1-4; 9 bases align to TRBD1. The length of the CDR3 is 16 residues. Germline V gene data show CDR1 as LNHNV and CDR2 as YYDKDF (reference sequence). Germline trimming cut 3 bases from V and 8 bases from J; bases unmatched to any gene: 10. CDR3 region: CATSSAHRGLGEKLFF. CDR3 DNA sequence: TGTGCCACCAGCAGCGCCCACAGGGGGCTTGGGGAAAAACTGTTTTTT.

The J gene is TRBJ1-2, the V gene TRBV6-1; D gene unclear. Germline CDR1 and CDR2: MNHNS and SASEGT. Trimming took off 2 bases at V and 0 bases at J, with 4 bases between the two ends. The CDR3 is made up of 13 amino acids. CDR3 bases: TGTGCCAGCAGTGAACAGCCTAACTATGGCTACACCTTC. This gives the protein CASSEQPNYGYTF.

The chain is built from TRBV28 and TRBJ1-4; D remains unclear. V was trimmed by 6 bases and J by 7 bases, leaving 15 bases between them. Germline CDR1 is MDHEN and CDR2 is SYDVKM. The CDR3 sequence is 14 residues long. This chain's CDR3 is CASSSSLGGEKLFF. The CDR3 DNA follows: TGTGCCAGCAGCTCCTCTTTGGGTGGTGAAAAACTGTTTTTT.

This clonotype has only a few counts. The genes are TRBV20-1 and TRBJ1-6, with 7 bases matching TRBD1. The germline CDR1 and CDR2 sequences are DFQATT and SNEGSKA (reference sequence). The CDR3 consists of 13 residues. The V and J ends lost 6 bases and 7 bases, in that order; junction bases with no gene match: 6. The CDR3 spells CSAKQGSNSPLHF. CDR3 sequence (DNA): TGCAGTGCCAAACAGGGGTCGAATTCACCCCTCCACTTT.